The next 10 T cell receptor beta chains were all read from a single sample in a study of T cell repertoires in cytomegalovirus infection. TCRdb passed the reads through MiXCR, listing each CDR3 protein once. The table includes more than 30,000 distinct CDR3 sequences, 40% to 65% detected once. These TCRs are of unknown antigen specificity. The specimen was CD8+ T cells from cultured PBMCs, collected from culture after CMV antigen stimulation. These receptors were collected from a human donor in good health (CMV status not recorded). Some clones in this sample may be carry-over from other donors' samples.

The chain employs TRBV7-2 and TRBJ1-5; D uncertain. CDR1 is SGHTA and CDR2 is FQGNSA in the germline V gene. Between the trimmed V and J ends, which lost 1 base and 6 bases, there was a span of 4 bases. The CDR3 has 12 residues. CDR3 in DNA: TGTGCCAGCAGCTTAGTCGGTCAGCCCCAGCATTTT. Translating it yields CASSLVGQPQHF.

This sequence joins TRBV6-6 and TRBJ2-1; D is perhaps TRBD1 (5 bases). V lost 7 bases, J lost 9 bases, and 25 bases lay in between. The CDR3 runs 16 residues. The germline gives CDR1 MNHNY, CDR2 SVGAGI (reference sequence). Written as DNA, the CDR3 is TGTGCCAGCACCCTAACGAGAGGCCGAGTAAGGGGTGAGCAGTTCTTC. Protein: CASTLTRGRVRGEQFF.

The CDR3 loop reads CASSLRGPNHEQYF. DNA of the CDR3: TGCGCCAGCAGCTTGAGGGGCCCGAACCACGAGCAGTACTTC. This chain connects TRBV5-1 to TRBJ2-7; D may be TRBD1 (5 bases). The CDR3 sequence is 14 residues long. V lost 1 base, J lost 5 bases, and 13 bases lay in between. Looked up from germline, CDR1 is SGHRS and CDR2 is YFSETQ.

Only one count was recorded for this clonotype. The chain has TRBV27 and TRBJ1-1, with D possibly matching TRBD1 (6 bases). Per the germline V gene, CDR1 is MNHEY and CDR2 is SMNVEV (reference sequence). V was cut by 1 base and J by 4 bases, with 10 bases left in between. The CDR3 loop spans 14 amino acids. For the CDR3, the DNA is TGTGCCAGCAGTTTATGGGGGGACACCACTGAAGCTTTCTTT. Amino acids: CASSLWGDTTEAFF.

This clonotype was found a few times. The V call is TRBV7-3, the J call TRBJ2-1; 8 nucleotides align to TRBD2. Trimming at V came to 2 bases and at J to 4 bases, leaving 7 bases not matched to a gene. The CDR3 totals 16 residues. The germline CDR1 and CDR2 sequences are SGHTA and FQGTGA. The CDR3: CASSLQDGGAYNEQFF. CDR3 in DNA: TGTGCCAGCAGCTTACAGGACGGGGGGGCATACAATGAGCAGTTCTTC.

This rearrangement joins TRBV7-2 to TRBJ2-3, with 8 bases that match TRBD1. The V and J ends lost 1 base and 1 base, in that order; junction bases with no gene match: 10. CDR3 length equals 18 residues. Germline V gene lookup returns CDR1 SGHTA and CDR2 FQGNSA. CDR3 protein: CASSLVGTGGGGTDTQYF. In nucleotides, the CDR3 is TGTGCCAGCAGCTTAGTGGGGACAGGTGGGGGTGGCACAGATACGCAGTATTTT. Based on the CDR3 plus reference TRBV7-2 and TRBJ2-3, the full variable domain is GAGVSQSPSNKVTEKGKDVELRCDPISGHTALYWYRQSLGQGLEFLIYFQGNSAPDKSGLPSDRFSAERTGGSVSTLTIQRTQQEDSAVYLCASSLVGTGGGGTDTQYFGPGTRLTVL.

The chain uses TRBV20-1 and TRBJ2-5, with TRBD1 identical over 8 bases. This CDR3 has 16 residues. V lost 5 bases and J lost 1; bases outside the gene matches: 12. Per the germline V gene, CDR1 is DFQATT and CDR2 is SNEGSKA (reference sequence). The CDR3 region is CSASLGQGGTQETQYF. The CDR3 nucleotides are TGCAGTGCTTCCCTCGGACAGGGTGGAACCCAAGAGACCCAGTACTTC.

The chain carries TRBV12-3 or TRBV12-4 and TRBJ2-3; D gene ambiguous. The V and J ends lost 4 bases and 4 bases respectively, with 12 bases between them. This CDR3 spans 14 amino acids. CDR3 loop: CASSSTPDADTQYF. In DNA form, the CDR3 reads TGTGCCAGCAGTTCGACACCGGACGCAGATACGCAGTATTTT.

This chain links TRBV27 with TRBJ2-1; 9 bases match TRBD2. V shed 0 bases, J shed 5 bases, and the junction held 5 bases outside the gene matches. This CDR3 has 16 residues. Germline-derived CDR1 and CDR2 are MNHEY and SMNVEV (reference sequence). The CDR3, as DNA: TGTGCCAGCAGTTTATCGATAGCGGGAGCTCACAATGAGCAGTTCTTC. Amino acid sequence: CASSLSIAGAHNEQFF.

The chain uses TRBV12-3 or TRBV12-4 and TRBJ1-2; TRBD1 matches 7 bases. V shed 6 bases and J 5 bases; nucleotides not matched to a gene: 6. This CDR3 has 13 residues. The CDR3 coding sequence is TGTGCCAGCAGCTGGGGGACAGCTTATGGCTACACCTTC. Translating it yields CASSWGTAYGYTF.